The 23 T cell receptor beta chains listed next were all sequenced from one sample in a study of CD8 T cells in Susac syndrome. Reverse transcription of 0.5 to 1 ug RNA was performed with random hexamers. TCRdb processed the immunoSEQ multiplex PCR reads anew with MiXCR; each CDR3 protein has one entry. Among approximately 190,000 distinct CDR3 sequences listed, 90% to 95% were seen once. Sequenced input: CD4+ T cells from PBMCs. These TCRs come from a human donor with multiple sclerosis.

The chain employs TRBV11-2 and TRBJ2-1; D is tentatively TRBD1 or TRBD2 (5 bases each). With 3 bases removed from V and 2 bases from J, the gap between germline ends came to 11 bases. CDR1 is SGHAT, CDR2 FQNNGV, per germline. This CDR3 has 15 residues. CDR3 region: CASSFPGRTYNEQFF. The CDR3 DNA sequence: TGTGCCAGCAGCTTCCCGGGGCGCACCTACAATGAGCAGTTCTTC.

J is TRBJ2-7 and V is TRBV4-2, with TRBD1 matching 10 bases. The CDR3 length is 13 residues. Germline CDR1 reads LGHNA; CDR2 reads YNFKEQ. Unmatched junction bases numbered 4, after V lost 5 bases and J lost 6 bases. CDR3 in amino acids: CASSSRTGGEQYF. CDR3 in DNA: TGTGCCAGCAGCTCTAGGACAGGGGGCGAGCAGTACTTC.

The CDR3 nucleotides are TGTGCCAGCAGCCATAGACTAGCGGGGTTGAACGAGCAGTACTTC. This gives the protein CASSHRLAGLNEQYF. The chain employs TRBV7-9 and TRBJ2-7; 11 bases are a match to TRBD2. The CDR3 is 15 amino acids. V dropped 5 bases and J dropped 5; count of bases not matched to a gene: 8. CDR1 is SEHNR and CDR2 is FQNEAQ in the germline V gene (reference sequence). Looking up the rest from reference TRBV7-9 and TRBJ2-7 gives the full variable domain: DTGVSQNPRHKITKRGQNVTFRCDPISEHNRLYWYRQTLGQGPEFLTYFQNEAQLEKSRLLSDRFSAERPKGSFSTLEIQRTEQGDSAMYLCASSHRLAGLNEQYFGPGTRLTVT.

This sequence joins TRBV5-1 and TRBJ1-1; TRBD1 matches 7 bases. The trim removed 3 bases at V and 5 bases at J, leaving 7 bases unmatched. From germline, CDR1 is SGHRS and CDR2 YFSETQ. The CDR3 covers 14 residues. This CDR3 reads CASSYIPGGTEAFF. The CDR3 DNA reads as TGCGCCAGCAGCTATATTCCAGGGGGGACTGAAGCTTTCTTT. The variable domain in full, completed from reference TRBV5-1 and TRBJ1-1, reads KAGVTQTPRYLIKTRGQQVTLSCSPISGHRSVSWYQQTPGQGLQFLFEYFSETQRNKGNFPGRFSGRQFSNSRSEMNVSTLELGDSALYLCASSYIPGGTEAFFGQGTRLTVV.

The chain couples TRBV15 to TRBJ1-1; D is ambiguous. This CDR3 spans 13 amino acids. CDR1 and CDR2 (germline): LNHNV, YYDKDF (reference sequence). Trimming stripped 5 bases from V and 1 base from J, with 8 bases between. The CDR3 spells CATSWDENTEAFF. The CDR3 coding sequence is TGTGCCACCAGCTGGGATGAGAACACTGAAGCTTTCTTT.

V is TRBV7-9 and J is TRBJ2-3; 7 nucleotides match TRBD1. V was pared by 1 base and J by 3 bases, with 4 bases of the junction left unmatched. This CDR3 is 15 amino acids long. Germline V CDR1 and CDR2: SEHNR, FQNEAQ (reference sequence). The DNA for the CDR3 is TGTGCCAGCAGCTTAGGCGACAGGGTAACAGATACGCAGTATTTT. This translates into CASSLGDRVTDTQYF.

CDR3 coding DNA: TGCGCCAGCAGCCCGGGGGACAGCCAATATCAGCCCCAGCATTTT. Protein: CASSPGDSQYQPQHF. This chain links TRBV5-1 with TRBJ1-5; 7 nucleotides agree with TRBD1. This CDR3 has 15 amino acids. Per germline, CDR1 SGHRS and CDR2 YFSETQ. V trimming: 4 bases; J trimming: 5 bases; junction bases outside the gene matches: 9.

The chain uses TRBV12-3 or TRBV12-4 and TRBJ1-4; 8 bases map to TRBD1. The CDR3 totals 15 residues. J lost 7 bases, V lost 4 bases, and 8 bases had no gene match. The CDR3 coding sequence is TGTGCCAGCAGTTCCGACAGGGGTCCCGGTGAAAAACTGTTTTTT. Translation gives CASSSDRGPGEKLFF.

The chain employs TRBV6-6 and TRBJ1-1; a possible D gene is TRBD1 (6 bases). The CDR3 runs 11 residues. The V end was cut by 6 bases, the J end by 11 bases, with 13 bases between. Germline-derived CDR1 and CDR2 are MNHNY and SVGAGI (reference sequence). In DNA form, the CDR3 reads TGTGCCAGCAGACTCGACAGGCAGGCTTTCTTT. The encoded protein is CASRLDRQAFF.

The rearrangement uses TRBV30 and TRBJ1-4; TRBD1 agrees at 7 bases. The CDR3 loop spans 14 amino acids. Germline assignment: CDR1 GTSNPN and CDR2 SVGIG (reference sequence). With 5 bases clipped from V and 5 bases from J, the junction kept 8 bases outside the gene matches. CDR3 nucleotides: TGTGCCTGGGACCGAGGGACAGACAATGAAAAACTGTTTTTT. It encodes CAWDRGTDNEKLFF.

This sequence joins TRBV25-1 and TRBJ2-5; TRBD1 matches at 12 bases. Germline CDR1 is MGHDK and CDR2 is SYGVNS. CDR3 size: 14 residues. J was trimmed by 10 bases and V by 4 bases; bases with no gene match: 7. CDR3 residues: CASSVAGTGGGQYF. The CDR3 DNA reads as TGTGCCAGCAGTGTCGCCGGGACAGGGGGCGGCCAGTACTTC.

The chain uses TRBV9 and TRBJ2-7; 8 positions agree with TRBD2. The CDR3 runs to 14 residues. Per the germline V gene, CDR1 is SGDLS and CDR2 is YYNGEE. The junction had 8 bases not matched to a gene; V was cut back by 3 bases and J by 6 bases. The CDR3 sequence is CASSAPGLAGEQYF. For the CDR3, the DNA is TGTGCCAGCAGCGCCCCAGGACTAGCTGGCGAGCAGTACTTC.

V and J are TRBV9 and TRBJ2-1; 7 positions agree with TRBD2. Germline trimming cut 4 bases from V and 2 bases from J; bases unmatched to any gene: 15. Per the germline V gene, CDR1 is SGDLS and CDR2 is YYNGEE. The CDR3 length is 18 residues. In nucleotides, the CDR3 is TGTGCCAGCAGCTCCCGTCGTATGGGCGGGGGAACCTACAATGAGCAGTTCTTC. Its protein product is CASSSRRMGGGTYNEQFF.

The J gene is TRBJ2-3, the V gene TRBV6-5; perhaps TRBD1 as D (6 bases). Between the trimmed V and J ends, which lost 8 bases and 6 bases, there was a span of 15 bases. Germline-derived CDR1 and CDR2 are MNHEY and SVGAGI. The CDR3 covers 13 residues. The CDR3 is CASSRDITDTQYF. The CDR3 region has the DNA TGTGCCAGCTCCCGGGACATCACGGATACGCAGTATTTT.

The chain links TRBV28 to TRBJ1-1, with D uncertain. Trimming stripped 8 bases from V and 3 bases from J, with 10 bases between. This CDR3 is built from 12 residues. Germline CDR1 is MDHEN and CDR2 is SYDVKM. CDR3 sequence: CASLTSDTEAFF. The CDR3, as DNA: TGTGCCAGCCTAACCTCGGACACTGAAGCTTTCTTT.

V usage is TRBV20-1 and J usage is TRBJ1-1; D is uncertain. The CDR3 spans 14 residues. In germline, CDR1 is DFQATT, CDR2 SNEGSKA (reference sequence). Trimming pared 3 bases from V and 4 bases from J, leaving 15 bases between. CDR3 sequence reads: CSARGRRKGTEAFF. For the CDR3, the DNA is TGCAGTGCTAGGGGCCGAAGGAAAGGCACTGAAGCTTTCTTT.

This sequence joins TRBV12-3 or TRBV12-4 and TRBJ2-4; TRBD1 or TRBD2 may be the D gene (5 bases each). Trimming shortened V by 5 bases and J by 9 bases, and 17 bases separated the two germline ends. This CDR3 is built from 14 residues. This CDR3 reads CASSPRDAWSIQYF. CDR3 DNA sequence: TGTGCCAGCAGTCCCCGGGACGCCTGGAGCATTCAGTACTTC.

The chain has TRBV12-3 or TRBV12-4 and TRBJ1-5; D is uncertain. CDR3 length: 13 amino acids. V shed 6 bases and J shed 5 bases, with 11 bases lying between them. Here the CDR3 DNA reads TGTGCCAGCAGGCCCACGCGGGATCAGCCCCAGCATTTT. Protein sequence: CASRPTRDQPQHF.

The chain has TRBV4-1 and TRBJ2-3, with 7 bases identical to TRBD2. V trimming: 0 bases; J trimming: 7 bases; junction bases outside the gene matches: 4. The CDR3 totals 14 residues. Germline V gene lookup returns CDR1 MGHRA and CDR2 YSYEKL. CDR3 DNA sequence: TGCGCCAGCAGCCAAGAACGGGGAGGGAATACGCAGTATTTT. This sequence encodes CASSQERGGNTQYF.

The chain carries TRBV4-2 and TRBJ1-5; 7 bases are a match to TRBD1. Losses at the gene ends were 1 base for V and 4 bases for J; bases not matched to a gene: 7. Germline V CDR1 and CDR2: LGHNA, YNFKEQ. CDR3 length: 16 amino acids. The CDR3 region is CASSQASQGVNQPQHF. DNA for the CDR3: TGTGCCAGCAGCCAAGCCTCCCAGGGGGTAAATCAGCCCCAGCATTTT.

V and J are TRBV7-6 and TRBJ2-2; no definite D call. Germline values: CDR1 SGHVS, CDR2 FNYEAQ. The CDR3 extends over 15 amino acids. Trimming stripped 3 bases from V and 1 base from J, with 9 bases between. The CDR3 nucleotides read TGTGCCAGCAGCTTCAGCAGCGTGAACACCGGGGAGCTGTTTTTT. Its protein is CASSFSSVNTGELFF.

This clonotype has only one observation. The chain employs TRBV3-1 and TRBJ2-1; possible D gene TRBD2, 6 bases. CDR1 is LGHDT, CDR2 YNNKEL, per germline (reference sequence). CDR3 length: 15 residues. V lost 4 bases and J 0 bases, leaving 10 bases between the germline ends. CDR3 sequence (DNA): TGTGCCAGCAGCCTCAGCGGGTACTCCTACAATGAGCAGTTCTTC. It yields the protein CASSLSGYSYNEQFF.

Notes on this clonotype: As the CDR3 is not closed by the conserved phenylalanine or tryptophan, this likely results from a read error. The DNA is omitted, as the CDR3 cannot be located on it reliably, and the CDR3 follows TCRdb's listing. The genes are TRBV20-1 and TRBJ2-4; the table assigns TRBD1, which was not confirmed against the DNA. The germline V gene has CDR1 DFQATT and CDR2 SNEGSKA (reference sequence). The CDR3 region is 10 residues in length, termini included. The CDR3 protein is CSARVFPRRL.